The T cell receptor beta chain described here comes from a study of T cell responses to AZD1222 COVID-19 vaccine. Study results and limitations: Sampling that yielded the repertoires occurred only after the peak T cell response.

The analysis combined second doses at about 4 or about 12 weeks. Concerning this clone: Its antigen is unidentified.

The CDR3 runs 17 residues. Per the germline V gene, CDR1 is MGHRA and CDR2 is YSYEKL. The V and J ends lost 0 bases and 6 bases respectively, with 17 bases between them. Profiling relied on immunoSEQ multiplex PCR, and the TCRdb table lists in-frame clones only, not all of them. The sample records more than 85,000 clones, about 89% being singletons. This material consisted of peripheral blood, taken 28 days after the second AZD1222 dose. The chain has TRBV4-1 and TRBJ2-2; TRBD1 is a possible D gene (6 bases). The receptor comes from an adult who received the AZD1222 COVID-19 vaccine. CDR3 DNA: TGCGCCAGCAGCCAAGATTTGGGAACAGGGTTGGCCGGGGAGCTGTTTTTT. It encodes CASSQDLGTGLAGELFF.